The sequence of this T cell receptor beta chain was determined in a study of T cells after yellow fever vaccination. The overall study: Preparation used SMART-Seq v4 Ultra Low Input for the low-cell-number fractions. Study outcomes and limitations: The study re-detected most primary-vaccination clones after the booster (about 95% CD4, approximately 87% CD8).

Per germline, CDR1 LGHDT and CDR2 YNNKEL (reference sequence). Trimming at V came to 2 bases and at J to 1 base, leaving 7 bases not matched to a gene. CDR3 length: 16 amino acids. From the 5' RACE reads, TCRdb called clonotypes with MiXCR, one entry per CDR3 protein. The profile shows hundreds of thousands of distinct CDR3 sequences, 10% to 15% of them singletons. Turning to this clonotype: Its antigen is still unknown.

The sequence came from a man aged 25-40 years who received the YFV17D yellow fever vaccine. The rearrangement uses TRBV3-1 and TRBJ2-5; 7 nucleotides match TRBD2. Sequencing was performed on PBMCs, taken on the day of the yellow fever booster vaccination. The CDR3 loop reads CASSQSSSGGQETQYF. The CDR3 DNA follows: TGTGCCAGCAGCCAAAGCTCTAGCGGCGGCCAAGAGACCCAGTACTTC.